The sequence of this TCR beta chain was determined in a study of human T cells and chemical hapten exposure. Noted time point: patch test 1, 2 weeks after DPC sensitization. Treatment noted: therapeutic diphenylcyclopropenone sensitization with weekly scalp DPC. Blood was collected ahead of every patch test applied. Ten or more counts support this clonotype. TCRdb redid the calling of the RACE reads with MiXCR, one entry per CDR3 protein. Of around 77,000 distinct CDR3 sequences listed, around 10% are singletons. CDR3 size: 15 residues. CDR1 and CDR2 (germline): MNHEY, SVGAGI. V dropped 0 bases and J dropped 3; count of bases not matched to a gene: 3.

This TCR derives from a woman between 35 and 50 years old with alopecia areata. Some clones in this sample may be carry-over from other donors' samples. J is TRBJ2-7 and V is TRBV6-5, with TRBD1 matching over 9 bases. Specimen: whole blood, collected in connection with sensitization to the hapten diphenylcyclopropenone (DPC). The CDR3 loop reads CASSYSGTGFYEQYF. In nucleotides, the CDR3 is TGTGCCAGCAGTTACTCGGGGACAGGGTTCTACGAGCAGTACTTC.